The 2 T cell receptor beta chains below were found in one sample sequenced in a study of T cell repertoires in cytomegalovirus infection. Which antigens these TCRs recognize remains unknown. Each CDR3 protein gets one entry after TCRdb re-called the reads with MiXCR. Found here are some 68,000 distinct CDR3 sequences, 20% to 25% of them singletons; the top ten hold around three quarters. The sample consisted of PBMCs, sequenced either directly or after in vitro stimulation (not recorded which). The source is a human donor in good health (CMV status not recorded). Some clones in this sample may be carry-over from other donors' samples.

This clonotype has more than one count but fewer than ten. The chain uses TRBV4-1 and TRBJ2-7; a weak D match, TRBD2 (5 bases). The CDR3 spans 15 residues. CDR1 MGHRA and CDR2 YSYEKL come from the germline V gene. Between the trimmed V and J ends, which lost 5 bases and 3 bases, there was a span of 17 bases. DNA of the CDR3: TGCGCCAGCAGCTTAACCCCGGGTGAGGGCTACGAGCAGTACGTC. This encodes CASSLTPGEGYEQYV.

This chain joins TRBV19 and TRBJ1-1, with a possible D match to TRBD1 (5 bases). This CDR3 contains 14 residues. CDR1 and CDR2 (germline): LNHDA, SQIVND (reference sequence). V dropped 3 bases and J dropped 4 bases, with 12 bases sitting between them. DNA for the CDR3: TGTGCCAGTAGTATGGGGGTAGAGAGCACTGAAGCTTTCTTT. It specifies CASSMGVESTEAFF.